This TCR beta chain was retrieved from a study of beta chain features in type 1 diabetes. V lost 3 bases and J 13 bases, leaving 16 bases between the germline ends. This CDR3 is 14 amino acids long. Germline-derived CDR1 and CDR2 are SEHNR and FQNEAQ (reference sequence). Study-wide points: Patients with Type 1 diabetes showed moderately but significantly shorter TCRB CDR3s in all four CD4+ subsets.

This clone was seen a handful of times. No antigen is known for it. Sequenced material consisted of expressed TCRB transcripts (all of the isolated RNA was reverse transcribed). Profiled with immunoSEQ multiplex PCR; TCRdb holds only in-frame clones, not every one. Here the sample spans a few hundred thousand clones, roughly a tenth being singletons. The sequence derives from a man in his thirties or forties with type 1 diabetes. The chain combines TRBV7-9 with TRBJ1-6, with no clear D. The sample consisted of central memory CD4+ T cells from blood. The CDR3: CASSFEGRQSPLHF. The CDR3 coding sequence is TGTGCCAGCAGCTTCGAGGGTCGCCAGTCTCCCCTCCACTTT.